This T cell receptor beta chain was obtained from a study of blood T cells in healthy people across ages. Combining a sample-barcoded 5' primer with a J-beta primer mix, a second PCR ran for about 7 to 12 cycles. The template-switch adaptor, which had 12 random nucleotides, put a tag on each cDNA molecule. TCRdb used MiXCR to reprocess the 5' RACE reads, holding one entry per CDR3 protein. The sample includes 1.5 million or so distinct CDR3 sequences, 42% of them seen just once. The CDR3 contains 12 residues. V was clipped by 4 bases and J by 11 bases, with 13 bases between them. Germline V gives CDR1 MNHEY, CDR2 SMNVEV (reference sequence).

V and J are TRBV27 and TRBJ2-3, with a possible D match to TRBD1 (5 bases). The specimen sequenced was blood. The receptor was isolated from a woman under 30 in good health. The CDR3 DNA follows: TGTGCCAGCAGTTCCGGACATACTGAGCAGTATTTT. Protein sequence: CASSSGHTEQYF.